The T cell receptor (beta chain) described here comes from a study of blood T cell repertoires in COVID-19 (dated by TCRdb to 2020 to 2022). In terms of the full investigation: The collaborator samples originated in the United States, Italy and Spain and spanned the acute and convalescent phases of COVID-19. The material from the prospective study consisted of cDNA or gDNA derived from T cells, B-cell-depleted T cells, or PBMCs. Subjects who had been exposed to COVID-19, were actively infected with it, or had recovered from it provided the deeply sampled blood TCRbeta repertoires that made up the dataset. The repertoires were released in a freely available public database intended as a resource for research on the immune response to SARS-CoV-2. The samples were drawn from the first 160 participants of the ongoing ImmuneRACE study and from 1,254 subjects provided by 6 global collaborators. A de-identified subject ID, COVID-19 status, age in years and sex were almost always included in the sample metadata. Where available, HLA class I and class II types were obtained from metadata supplied by the sample provider rather than from assay-based typing.

Details on this clone: The antigen it binds to is not known. Since a far larger clone is one base different, this is likely a read error.

Collaborating institutions collected whole blood in K2EDTA tubes following their own protocols. For TCRbeta analysis, collaborators shipped samples as frozen whole blood, isolated PBMCs, or DNA extracted from either of those sample types. The germline V gene sets CDR1 to SGHAT and CDR2 to FQNNGV. CDR3 length: 13 amino acids, cysteine to phenylalanine. Only the CDR3 DNA stays, 39 bases, in frame from base 1. Trimming takes 3 bases from V and 1 base from J, and the germline ends sit 7 bases apart. TCRbeta CDR3 regions were amplified from genomic DNA using the immunoSEQ Assay, a bias-controlled multiplex PCR. The original methods were these. Within the assay, amplification of reference gene primers was used to estimate how many nucleated cells each sample contained. To quantify the absolute abundance of each unique TCRbeta CDR3 rearrangement, sequence reads were collapsed and filtered. For each sample, productive Simpson clonality was calculated by taking the square root of Simpson's diversity index across productive rearrangements. TCRdb holds this immuneACCESS table with in-frame rearrangements only. Some clones are missing; in checked studies, unresolved V genes explain under half, and the rest has no known cause. Clonal size and the V and J genes are those of that table, whereas D and trimming came from the DNA. The sample has 230,000 or so clones on record, over 75% of them singletons. The top ten clonotypes cover approximately 5.3% of the sample.

General study outcomes and caveats: The amount of clinical and demographic metadata varied by source and participant and was provided uncurated.

Recombination joined TRBV11-2 with TRBJ2-7, with the D gene too uncertain to name. The TCR was taken from a human donor in a cohort sampled during active COVID-19. Specimen: peripheral blood. The DNA reads TGTGCCAGCAGCTTGGGCAGTTCCTACGAGCAGTACTTC. Its protein reads: CASSLGSSYEQYF.